The TCR beta chain described here comes from a study of vaccination and CD4 T cells after COVID-19. In the study overall: Post-COVID specimens were obtained a median around 92 days after diagnosis (range 35 to 161). A CEFX pool, an HIV-1 Nef pool, or no peptide went to control cultures. Overlapping spike peptides of SARS-CoV-2, HCoV-NL63, HCoV-OC43 and HCoV-229E stimulated the cells.

CDR3 size: 14 residues. The V end was cut by 1 base, the J end by 2 bases, with 7 bases between. Germline V gives CDR1 SGHAT, CDR2 FQNNGV. Documented treatment: approximately nine-day PBMC culture with coronavirus spike peptide pools or control peptides (ViraFEST assay). PBMC cultures, at two million cells per well, received about 10 IU/ml IL-2 and about 10 ug/ml peptide pools. This clonotype was detected only a few times. The antigen is unknown. Cultured CD4+ T cells had their DNA profiled by the Oncomine TCR Beta short-read assay. From the PCR reads, TCRdb called clonotypes with MiXCR, one entry per CDR3 protein. The data show 20,000 to 25,000 distinct CDR3 sequences, roughly 50% seen once.

Material: CD4+ T cells from blood, cultured in vitro. The chain employs TRBV11-2 and TRBJ2-3, with D perhaps matching TRBD1 (5 bases). This TCR derives from a human donor who had recovered from COVID-19. DNA of the CDR3: TGTGCCAGCAGCTTAGGACAGTTCACAGATACGCAGTATTTT. Translated, it gives CASSLGQFTDTQYF.